A selection of T cell receptor beta chains follows, all from one sample in a study of control samples from healthy donors and cancer patients. The method was immunoSEQ multiplex PCR; TCRdb's version includes in-frame clones alone and lacks a portion of them. The sample consists of about 150,000 clones, about nine tenths of them appearing once. Sample: blood. The origin of the receptors is a man aged 25 to 45 in good health. CDR3s include the opening cysteine and the closing phenylalanine or tryptophan. D genes are given only for firm matches. The size of a clone is reported for some rows only, either as once, few or many, or as a class for expanded clones.

j_call | d_call | v_call | clone_size | cdr3_aa | cdr3_nt
TRBJ1-1 | . | TRBV7-6 | . | CASSLEVRGTNEAFF | TGTGCCAGCAGCTTAGAGGTACGGGGCACAAATGAAGCTTTCTTT
TRBJ1-2 | TRBD1 | TRBV28 | . | CASSGSNRDRGRYGYTF | TGTGCCAGCAGCGGAAGCAACCGGGACAGGGGACGCTATGGCTACACCTTC
TRBJ2-2 | . | TRBV19 | . | CASSIVVGNTGELFF | TGTGCCAGTAGTATTGTGGTAGGGAACACCGGGGAGCTGTTTTTT
TRBJ2-4 | . | TRBV5-1 | . | CASSLVYQGKAKNIQYF | TGCGCCAGCAGCTTGGTATATCAGGGGAAAGCCAAAAACATTCAGTACTTC
TRBJ2-4 | . | TRBV5-6 | . | CASSSLKTGLAKNIQYF | TGTGCCAGCAGCTCGTTAAAAACAGGGTTGGCCAAAAACATTCAGTACTTC
TRBJ1-6 | . | TRBV2 | . | CASSGTLKDSPLHF | TGTGCCAGCAGCGGGACCCTAAAGGATTCACCCCTCCACTTT
TRBJ1-1 | . | TRBV27 | . | CASSPQGVDTEAFF | TGTGCCAGCAGTCCGCAGGGTGTCGACACTGAAGCTTTCTTT
TRBJ1-1 | . | TRBV19 | . | CASSIPQEGTEAFF | TGTGCCAGTAGTATCCCGCAGGAGGGGACTGAAGCTTTCTTT
TRBJ2-3 | . | TRBV2 | . | CASSERSGSTDTQYF | TGTGCCAGCAGTGAACGGTCAGGCAGCACAGATACGCAGTATTTT
TRBJ1-1 | TRBD1 | TRBV7-8 | . | CASSLAAQGRTEAFF | TGTGCCAGCAGCTTAGCGGCACAGGGGAGGACTGAAGCTTTCTTT
TRBJ2-3 | TRBD1 | TRBV7-6 | . | CASSPGTDSTDTQYF | TGTGCCAGCAGCCCCGGGACAGATAGCACAGATACGCAGTATTTT
TRBJ2-3 | . | TRBV4-1 | few | CASSQEGLDRDTQYF | TGCGCCAGCAGCCAAGAGGGGCTAGACAGAGATACGCAGTATTTT
TRBJ1-2 | . | TRBV7-8 | . | CASTVSGSYGYTF | TGTGCCAGCACCGTTTCGGGAAGCTATGGCTACACCTTC
TRBJ1-2 | TRBD1 | TRBV5-6 | . | CASSFRGQGDGYTF | TGTGCCAGCAGCTTTCGGGGACAGGGGGATGGCTACACCTTC
TRBJ2-1 | . | TRBV10-3 | . | CAGGTPSYNEQFF | TGTGCCGGCGGGACTCCTTCCTACAATGAGCAGTTCTTC
TRBJ1-1 | . | TRBV29-1 | . | CSGRGTEAFF | TGCAGCGGCCGGGGTACTGAAGCTTTCTTT
TRBJ2-2 | TRBD2 | TRBV27 | . | CASSLLGLGLADNTGELFF | TGTGCCAGCAGTTTATTAGGACTCGGACTAGCGGATAACACCGGGGAGCTGTTTTTT
TRBJ2-2 | TRBD2 | TRBV2 | once | CASKPGLAGGSLFF | TGTGCCAGCAAACCCGGACTAGCGGGGGGGTCGCTGTTTTTT
TRBJ2-7 | . | TRBV5-4 | . | CASRPNQGAYEQYF | TGTGCCAGCAGACCAAACCAAGGGGCCTACGAGCAGTACTTC
TRBJ2-3 | . | TRBV9 | . | CASSISKGTGADTQYF | TGTGCCAGCAGCATAAGTAAGGGGACGGGGGCGGATACGCAGTATTTT
TRBJ1-2 | . | TRBV29-1 | . | CSVDSTRGDYGYTF | TGCAGCGTTGATTCTACGAGGGGCGACTATGGCTACACCTTC
TRBJ1-3 | . | TRBV25-1 | . | CASSGGLYLSGNTIYF | TGTGCCAGCAGTGGAGGTCTGTACCTCTCTGGAAACACCATATATTTT
TRBJ2-4 | . | TRBV9 | . | CASSARGGTKNIQYF | TGTGCCAGCAGCGCCAGGGGAGGGACCAAAAACATTCAGTACTTC
TRBJ1-1 | TRBD1 | TRBV11-3 | once | CASSLGQGNTEAFF | TGTGCCAGCAGCCTAGGACAGGGGAACACTGAAGCTTTCTTT
TRBJ2-7 | TRBD2 | TRBV20-1 | . | CSASIGGGGEQYF | TGCAGTGCTAGTATTGGGGGGGGAGGGGAGCAGTACTTC
TRBJ1-2 | . | TRBV28 | . | CASRSDRRANYGYTF | TGTGCCAGCAGAAGCGACCGCCGAGCTAACTATGGCTACACCTTC
TRBJ2-1 | TRBD2 | TRBV5-4 | . | CASSPLLAGGANEQFF | TGTGCCAGCAGCCCCCTACTAGCGGGGGGGGCAAATGAGCAGTTCTTC
TRBJ1-1 | TRBD1 | TRBV27 | . | CASSHFGQGATEAFF | TGTGCCAGCAGTCACTTCGGACAGGGGGCAACTGAAGCTTTCTTT
TRBJ1-2 | . | TRBV16 | . | CASSQYGGTNYGYTF | TGTGCCAGCAGCCAATACGGGGGGACTAACTATGGCTACACCTTC
TRBJ1-2 | TRBD1 | TRBV30 | once | CASNSDRANYGYTF | TGTGCCTCCAACTCCGACAGGGCCAACTATGGCTACACCTTC
TRBJ2-1 | TRBD2 | TRBV5-1 | . | CASSSGLAPSSYNEQFF | TGCGCCAGCAGCTCCGGACTAGCGCCCAGCTCCTACAATGAGCAGTTCTTC
TRBJ1-1 | . | TRBV28 | . | CASSPALGQKNTEAFF | TGTGCCAGCAGTCCTGCTCTCGGACAGAAGAACACTGAAGCTTTCTTT
TRBJ1-4 | . | TRBV7-9 | . | CASSPGQGGEKLFF | TGTGCCAGCTCTCCGGGGCAGGGCGGCGAAAAACTGTTTTTT
TRBJ2-3 | . | TRBV9 | few | CASSVGGKYTDTQYF | TGTGCCAGCAGCGTAGGGGGAAAATACACAGATACGCAGTATTTT
TRBJ1-5 | . | TRBV7-8 | . | CASSLSSNQPQHF | TGTGCCAGCAGCTTGTCTAGCAATCAGCCCCAGCATTTT